These T cell receptor beta chains were read from a single sample in a study of blood T cells in healthy people across ages. TCRdb processed the 5' RACE reads anew with MiXCR; each CDR3 protein has one entry. The table shows some 1.6 million distinct CDR3 sequences, with roughly 30% occurring only once. The material sequenced was blood. The receptors derive from a woman aged 30 to 39 in good health. CDR3s include the opening cysteine and the closing phenylalanine or tryptophan. The D gene is left open where the match is weak. Size values are once, few and many counts, or a class for expanded clones, and some rows have none.

v_gene	abundance	j_gene	d_gene	CDR3aa	CDR3nt
TRBV7-2	many	TRBJ1-2	-	CASSSLAGGYTF	TGTGCCAGCAGCTCCCTAGCCGGCGGCTACACCTTC
TRBV21-1	few	TRBJ1-1	-	CASSKVGRGRFDGAEAFF	TGTGCCAGCAGCAAAGTGGGCAGGGGGCGGTTTGACGGAGCTGAAGCTTTCTTT
TRBV9	few	TRBJ1-6	-	CASSVGDGNSPLHF	TGTGCCAGCAGCGTAGGGGACGGAAATTCACCCCTCCACTTT
TRBV27	-	TRBJ1-6	TRBD1	CASGDRGNSPLHF	TGTGCCAGCGGGGACAGGGGCAATTCACCCCTCCACTTT
TRBV12-3/TRBV12-4	many	TRBJ1-6	-	CASSLAYSPLHF	TGTGCCAGCAGTTTGGCGTATTCACCCCTCCACTTT
TRBV6-6	-	TRBJ2-3	-	CASSNTGSTDTQYF	TGTGCCAGCAGCAACACAGGGTCCACAGATACGCAGTATTTT
TRBV5-1	-	TRBJ2-2	-	CASNGGNTGELFF	TGCGCCAGCAACGGGGGGAACACCGGGGAGCTGTTTTTT
TRBV27	few	TRBJ2-1	TRBD2	CASSLVWTSGGNEQFF	TGTGCCAGCAGTTTAGTCTGGACTAGCGGGGGCAATGAGCAGTTCTTC
TRBV6-1	-	TRBJ2-1	TRBD2	CASSEDTSGRAFVREQFF	TGTGCCAGCAGTGAAGACACTAGCGGGAGGGCCTTCGTCAGGGAGCAGTTCTTC
TRBV7-2	-	TRBJ1-5	TRBD1	CASSLDGQGSRQPQHF	TGTGCCAGCAGCTTAGACGGACAGGGATCGAGACAGCCCCAGCATTTT
TRBV10-2	-	TRBJ1-6	TRBD1	CASTTGVRRSPLHF	TGCGCCAGCACGACAGGGGTCCGTAGGTCACCCCTCCACTTT
TRBV21-1	few	TRBJ2-3	-	CASKQNLFSTDTQYF	TGTGCCAGCAAACAGAATCTTTTTAGCACAGATACGCAGTATTTT
TRBV4-1	few	TRBJ1-6	TRBD1	CANSQEQGANSPLHF	TGCGCCAACAGCCAAGAACAGGGGGCAAATTCACCCCTCCACTTT
TRBV20-1	few	TRBJ2-7	-	CSARALRVANYEQYF	TGCAGTGCTAGAGCCCTAAGGGTAGCCAACTACGAGCAGTACTTC
TRBV6-2/TRBV6-3	few	TRBJ1-1	-	CASRLTVNTEAFF	TGTGCCAGCAGATTAACAGTGAACACTGAAGCTTTCTTT
TRBV5-6	few	TRBJ2-1	TRBD2	CASSLLAGGPSLGFF	TGTGCCAGCAGCTTGTTAGCGGGGGGACCGTCCCTGGGGTTCTTC
TRBV24-1	-	TRBJ2-5	-	CATSDWTDQETQYF	TGTGCCACCAGTGATTGGACAGACCAAGAGACCCAGTACTTC
TRBV7-9	-	TRBJ1-1	TRBD1	CASSGNRGWTEAFF	TGTGCCAGCAGCGGCAACAGGGGGTGGACTGAAGCTTTCTTT
TRBV6-5	-	TRBJ1-1	TRBD1	CASSDGAGGTEAFF	TGTGCCAGCAGTGACGGGGCAGGGGGCACTGAAGCTTTCTTT
TRBV5-1	few	TRBJ2-7	-	CASSRGGDTYEQYF	TGCGCCAGCAGCCGGGGAGGAGACACCTACGAGCAGTACTTC
TRBV3-1	-	TRBJ2-1	TRBD2	CASSQVPGLAARNSYNGQFF	TGTGCCAGCAGCCAAGTACCGGGACTAGCGGCTCGAAACTCCTACAATGGGCAGTTCTTC
TRBV20-1	few	TRBJ2-7	-	CSKLRDNYEQYF	TGCAGTAAACTACGAGATAACTACGAGCAGTACTTC
TRBV7-9	-	TRBJ2-7	TRBD1	CASSLVRRTGHSYEQYF	TGTGCCAGCAGCTTAGTAAGGAGGACAGGGCACTCCTACGAGCAGTACTTC
TRBV24-1	-	TRBJ2-5	TRBD1	CATSDPTGVETQYF	TGTGCCACCAGTGACCCGACAGGGGTAGAGACCCAGTACTTC
TRBV29-1	-	TRBJ2-5	TRBD1	CSVAQGAQYF	TGCAGCGTTGCACAGGGGGCTCAGTACTTC
TRBV7-9	few	TRBJ2-7	TRBD1	CASSGRRDSPVSYEQYF	TGTGCCAGCAGCGGACGAAGGGACAGCCCAGTTTCCTACGAGCAGTACTTC
TRBV5-6	-	TRBJ2-3	TRBD2	CVSSLAAGGRTDTQYF	TGTGTCAGCAGCTTGGCCGCGGGAGGGCGAACAGATACGCAGTATTTT
TRBV9	-	TRBJ2-2	TRBD2	CASSVGGLAGDTGELFF	TGTGCCAGCAGCGTAGGGGGGCTAGCGGGAGACACCGGGGAGCTGTTTTTT
TRBV15	-	TRBJ2-2	-	CATSRDRGTGELFF	TGTGCCACCAGCAGAGATAGGGGCACCGGGGAGCTGTTTTTT
TRBV18	-	TRBJ2-5	TRBD2	CASSPGLAGAKETQYF	TGTGCCAGCTCACCCGGACTAGCGGGAGCTAAAGAGACCCAGTACTTC
TRBV4-2	-	TRBJ2-3	-	CASTEGGDGGEADTQYF	TGTGCCAGCACCGAAGGCGGGGACGGGGGCGAGGCAGATACGCAGTATTTT
TRBV20-1	-	TRBJ1-1	-	CSARGARGNTEAFF	TGCAGTGCTAGAGGTGCTCGAGGGAACACTGAAGCTTTCTTT
TRBV29-1	few	TRBJ1-2	TRBD1	CSVDLSGTGSRGYTF	TGCAGCGTTGACCTTAGCGGGACAGGGTCGCGGGGCTACACCTTC
TRBV27	-	TRBJ1-5	-	CASSLIWGSNQPQHF	TGTGCCAGCAGTTTAATATGGGGTTCCAATCAGCCCCAGCATTTT
TRBV7-7	-	TRBJ2-7	-	CAGYRVSDEQYF	TGTGCCGGTTACAGGGTAAGCGACGAGCAGTACTTC
TRBV7-3	-	TRBJ2-1	-	CASSLNTLREQFF	TGTGCCAGCAGCTTAAATACGCTAAGGGAGCAGTTCTTC